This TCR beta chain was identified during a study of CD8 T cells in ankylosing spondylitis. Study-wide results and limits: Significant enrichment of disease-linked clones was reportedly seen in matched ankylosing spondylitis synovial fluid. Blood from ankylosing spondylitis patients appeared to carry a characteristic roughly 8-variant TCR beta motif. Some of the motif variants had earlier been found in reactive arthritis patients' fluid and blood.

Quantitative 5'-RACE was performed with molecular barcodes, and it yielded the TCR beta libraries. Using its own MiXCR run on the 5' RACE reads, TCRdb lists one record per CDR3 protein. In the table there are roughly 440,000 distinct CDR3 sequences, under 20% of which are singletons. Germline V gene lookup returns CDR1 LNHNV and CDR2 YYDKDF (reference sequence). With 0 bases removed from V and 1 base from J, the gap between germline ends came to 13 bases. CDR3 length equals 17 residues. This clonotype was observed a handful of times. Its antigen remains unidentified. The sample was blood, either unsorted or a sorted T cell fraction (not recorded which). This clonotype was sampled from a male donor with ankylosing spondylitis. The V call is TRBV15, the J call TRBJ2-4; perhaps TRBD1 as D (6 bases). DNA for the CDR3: TGTGCCACCAGCAGAGACTACAGGGTGGTGGCCAAAAACATTCAGTACTTC. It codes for CATSRDYRVVAKNIQYF.